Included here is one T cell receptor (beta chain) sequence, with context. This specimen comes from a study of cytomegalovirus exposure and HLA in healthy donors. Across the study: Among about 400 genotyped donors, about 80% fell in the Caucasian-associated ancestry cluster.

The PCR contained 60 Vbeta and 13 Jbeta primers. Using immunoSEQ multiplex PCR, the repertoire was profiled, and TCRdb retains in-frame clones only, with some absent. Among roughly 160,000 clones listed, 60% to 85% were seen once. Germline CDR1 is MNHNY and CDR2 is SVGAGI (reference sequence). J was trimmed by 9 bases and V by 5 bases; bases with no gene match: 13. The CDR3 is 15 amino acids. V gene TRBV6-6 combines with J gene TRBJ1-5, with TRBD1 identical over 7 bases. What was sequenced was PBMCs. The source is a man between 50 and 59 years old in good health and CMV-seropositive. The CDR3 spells CASSREGQSLWPQHF. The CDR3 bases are TGTGCCAGCAGTAGAGAGGGACAGTCGTTATGGCCCCAGCATTTT.